The 6 T cell receptor beta chains listed next were all sequenced from one sample in a study of yellow fever vaccine responses in identical twins. TCRdb re-called the RT-PCR reads with MiXCR, one entry per CDR3 protein. The sample shows several thousand distinct CDR3 sequences, around 80% of them seen only once. The material sequenced was T cells from blood (PBMCs), unsorted or a sorted subset (not recorded which), taken before or after yellow fever vaccination (not recorded which). The receptors stem from a woman aged 18-30 years who received the yellow fever vaccine.

The rearrangement joins TRBV6-1 to TRBJ1-3, with D unresolved. The germline V and J ends were trimmed by 6 bases and 0 bases, with 12 bases remaining between them. There are 15 residues in the CDR3. Looked up from germline, CDR1 is MNHNS and CDR2 is SASEGT. CDR3 region: CASRLTASSGNTIYF. CDR3 coding DNA: TGTGCCAGCAGGCTTACAGCTAGCTCTGGAAACACCATATATTTT.

The chain has TRBV10-1 and TRBJ2-1; 7 nucleotides match TRBD2. Germline assignment: CDR1 WNHNN and CDR2 SYGVQD (reference sequence). This CDR3 is built from 16 residues. Trimming at V came to 4 bases and at J to 1 base, leaving 7 bases not matched to a gene. The CDR3 spells CASSGQLAPSYNEQFF. Written as DNA, the CDR3 is TGCGCCAGCAGTGGGCAACTAGCGCCATCCTACAATGAGCAGTTCTTC.

CDR3 DNA: TGTGCCAGCAGCCCCAAATCAGGGGCGAACACTGAAGCTTTCTTT. This sequence encodes CASSPKSGANTEAFF. V gene TRBV13 combines with J gene TRBJ1-1; perhaps TRBD1 as D (6 bases). Trimming pared 5 bases from V and 1 base from J, leaving 14 bases between. Germline loops: CDR1 PRHDT, CDR2 FYEKMQ (reference sequence). The CDR3 extends over 15 amino acids.

This clonotype occurred once. The chain uses TRBV10-3 and TRBJ1-5; the match to TRBD1 covers 8 bases. Unmatched junction bases numbered 3, after V lost 2 bases and J lost 6 bases. Per germline, CDR1 ENHRY and CDR2 SYGVKD. This CDR3 is built from 14 residues. CDR3 region: CAISEGQGGQPQHF. For the CDR3, the DNA is TGTGCCATCAGTGAGGGACAGGGTGGTCAGCCCCAGCATTTT.

The table lists this clonotype with a count of one. The chain combines TRBV6-2 or TRBV6-3 with TRBJ2-7; 8 nucleotides match TRBD1. The CDR3 has 16 amino acids. Trimming at V came to 2 bases and at J to 1 base, leaving 7 bases not matched to a gene. The germline gives CDR1 MNHEY, CDR2 SVGEGT. CDR3 sequence (DNA): TGTGCCAGCAGTTACAAAGTCAACAGGGGGTCCTACGAGCAGTACTTC. This encodes CASSYKVNRGSYEQYF.

The genes are TRBV6-2 or TRBV6-3 and TRBJ2-1; 13 bases are shared with TRBD2. CDR1 and CDR2 (germline): MNHEY, SVGEGT. The CDR3 spans 15 residues. V gave up 4 bases and J gave up 10 bases; unmatched junction bases: 7. The CDR3 sequence is CASSSPGLAGREQFF. DNA for the CDR3: TGTGCCAGCAGTTCACCGGGACTAGCGGGAAGGGAGCAGTTCTTC.